These 17 T cell receptor beta chains were sequenced from one sample in a study of T cells in localized non-small cell lung cancer. Clones were read by immunoSEQ multiplex PCR, and TCRdb kept only the in-frame ones, dropping some. In the table there are tens of thousands of clones, roughly 86% of which are singletons. The source was peripheral blood, collected before any cancer treatment. The source of these receptors is a man aged 40 to 75 with stage I lung adenocarcinoma.

The genes are TRBV6-6 and TRBJ2-5, with 10 bases that match TRBD1. Per germline, CDR1 MNHNY and CDR2 SVGAGI (reference sequence). V lost 5 bases to trimming and J lost 2 bases; unmatched junction nucleotides: 5. The CDR3 consists of 15 residues. The CDR3 loop is CASSRRTGGQETQYF. Written as DNA, the CDR3 is TGTGCCAGCAGTAGAAGGACAGGGGGACAAGAGACCCAGTACTTC.

V gene TRBV7-2 combines with J gene TRBJ2-1; D is perhaps TRBD2 (5 bases). This CDR3 has 16 amino acids. Trimming shortened V by 0 bases and J by 6 bases, and 15 bases separated the two germline ends. The germline CDR1 and CDR2 sequences are SGHTA and FQGNSA. The CDR3 loop is CASSLALGGVINEQFF. The DNA for the CDR3 is TGTGCCAGCAGCTTAGCGCTAGGAGGAGTCATCAATGAGCAGTTCTTC. Looking up the rest from reference TRBV7-2 and TRBJ2-1 gives the full variable domain: GAGVSQSPSNKVTEKGKDVELRCDPISGHTALYWYRQSLGQGLEFLIYFQGNSAPDKSGLPSDRFSAERTGGSVSTLTIQRTQQEDSAVYLCASSLALGGVINEQFFGPGTRLTVL.

The V gene is TRBV2, the J gene TRBJ1-1, with D perhaps matching TRBD1 (6 bases). V lost 5 bases to trimming and J lost 3 bases, with 19 bases between them. Germline-derived CDR1 and CDR2 are SNHLY and FYNNEI. The CDR3 is 16 amino acids. CDR3 DNA: TGTGCCAGCAGTCTACTCGCAGGGGCGCGGTACACTGAAGCTTTCTTT. As protein: CASSLLAGARYTEAFF.

This CDR3 reads CASSPRDRGLGYTF. The DNA of the CDR3 is TGTGCCAGCAGTCCCCGCGACAGGGGGCTCGGCTACACCTTC. The rearrangement links TRBV27 to TRBJ1-2; 10 positions agree with TRBD1. CDR3 length equals 14 residues. J was trimmed by 8 bases and V by 5 bases; bases with no gene match: 8. Germline V lookup: CDR1 MNHEY, CDR2 SMNVEV (reference sequence).

This chain's CDR3 is CASSDRVKETQYF. The CDR3 region has the DNA TGTGCCAGTTCGGACAGGGTGAAAGAGACCCAGTACTTC. The V and J genes are TRBV19 and TRBJ2-5; 8 bases agree with TRBD1. Germline CDR1 reads LNHDA; CDR2 reads SQIVND (reference sequence). The CDR3 runs 13 residues. V lost 8 bases to trimming and J lost 3 bases; unmatched junction nucleotides: 5.

The CDR3 DNA reads as TGTGCCAGTTCTCGGACTAGCCGGCCTAGGACCAACGAGCAGTACTTC. It encodes CASSRTSRPRTNEQYF. The chain couples TRBV2 to TRBJ2-5; 8 nucleotides line up with TRBD2. The end of the DNA fits TRBJ2-7 better, so the J call may be wrong. The CDR3 runs 16 residues. CDR1 and CDR2 from the germline V gene are SNHLY and FYNNEI.

This clone has more than one count but fewer than ten. The chain combines TRBV6-5 with TRBJ1-1; D is possibly TRBD1 (5 bases). CDR3 size: 15 residues. Per the germline V gene, CDR1 is MNHEY and CDR2 is SVGAGI. The V and J ends lost 0 bases and 5 bases respectively, with 13 bases between them. DNA of the CDR3: TGTGCCAGCAGTTACTCGTGGGGCGGGGGAACTGAAGCTTTCTTT. It translates to CASSYSWGGGTEAFF.

In DNA form, the CDR3 reads TGTGCCAGCTCAGCGAACAGGGGGCGAGCGGGGGAGCTGTTTTTT. Translation: CASSANRGRAGELFF. The gene calls are TRBV18 and TRBJ2-2, with 9 bases identical to TRBD1. The CDR3 is 15 residues long. The V and J ends lost 5 bases and 8 bases, in that order; junction bases with no gene match: 9. The germline V gene has CDR1 KGHSH and CDR2 LQKENI.

The chain employs TRBV18 and TRBJ2-3, with 8 positions matching TRBD1. Germline V lookup: CDR1 KGHSH, CDR2 LQKENI. With V trimmed by 3 bases and J by 5 bases, 4 bases remained unmatched. CDR3 length: 14 residues. CDR3 in amino acids: CASSPPGGRDTQYF. The CDR3 DNA reads as TGTGCCAGCTCACCCCCAGGGGGCCGAGATACGCAGTATTTT.

This chain joins TRBV30 and TRBJ2-3, with D maybe TRBD2 (6 bases). Germline V gene lookup returns CDR1 GTSNPN and CDR2 SVGIG (reference sequence). CDR3 length equals 12 residues. Trimming took 3 bases from V and 6 from J, leaving 10 bases between them. CDR3 nucleotide sequence: TGTGCCTGGAGGGAGGGGTGGGATACGCAGTATTTT. As protein: CAWREGWDTQYF.

The gene calls are TRBV28 and TRBJ1-2; possible D gene TRBD1, 6 bases. This CDR3 region has 14 residues. From germline, CDR1 is MDHEN and CDR2 SYDVKM. The V end was cut by 2 bases, the J end by 8 bases, with 15 bases between. CDR3 bases: TGTGCCAGCAGTTTAGGGGGGGCTGGTAAGGGCTACACCTTC. This codes for CASSLGGAGKGYTF.

V usage is TRBV15 and J usage is TRBJ1-5; the D is unclear. This CDR3 spans 13 amino acids. Looked up from germline, CDR1 is LNHNV and CDR2 is YYDKDF (reference sequence). V was pared by 1 base and J by 7 bases, with 8 bases between. The CDR3 reads CATSRGEGQPQHF. The CDR3 region has the DNA TGTGCCACCAGCAGAGGGGAAGGGCAGCCCCAGCATTTT.

The rearrangement uses TRBV7-3 and TRBJ2-5; D may match TRBD1 or TRBD2 (6 bases each). Germline V gene data show CDR1 as SGHTA and CDR2 as FQGTGA. V lost 1 base and J lost 5, with 17 bases in between. CDR3 length: 16 residues. The CDR3 loop is CASSLRGRGLVETQYF. The CDR3 DNA follows: TGTGCCAGCAGCTTAAGGGGACGGGGGCTAGTGGAGACCCAGTACTTC.

This sequence joins TRBV11-2 and TRBJ1-4; 7 positions agree with TRBD1. CDR1 and CDR2 from the germline V gene are SGHAT and FQNNGV. V lost 0 bases, J lost 8 bases, and 9 bases stayed unmatched. CDR3 length: 16 residues. The CDR3 loop reads CASSLDSHRGEEKLFF. For the CDR3, the DNA is TGTGCCAGCAGCTTAGATTCGCACAGGGGAGAGGAAAAACTGTTTTTT.

This clone was found a few times. This chain connects TRBV15 to TRBJ1-5, with unresolved D. Germline-derived CDR1 and CDR2 are LNHNV and YYDKDF (reference sequence). V was cut by 5 bases and J by 5 bases, with 10 bases left in between. The CDR3 is 13 residues long. The CDR3 protein is CATSYNRDQPQHF. The CDR3 DNA follows: TGTGCCACCAGCTACAATCGGGATCAGCCCCAGCATTTT.

The J gene is TRBJ2-6, the V gene TRBV4-3, with TRBD1 matching 8 bases. Germline CDR1 LGHNA, CDR2 YSLEER. The CDR3 is 16 residues long. With 1 base clipped from V and 1 base from J, the junction kept 0 bases outside the gene matches. The DNA for the CDR3 is TGCGCCAGCAGCCAAGGGGACAGGTCTGGGGCCAACGTCCTGACTTTC. It yields the protein CASSQGDRSGANVLTF.

The chain recombines TRBV5-1 with TRBJ2-1; 9 bases are a match to TRBD1. J was trimmed by 3 bases and V by 4 bases; bases with no gene match: 5. Germline loops: CDR1 SGHRS, CDR2 YFSETQ. The CDR3 loop spans 15 amino acids. For the CDR3, the DNA is TGCGCCAGCAGCACCGGGACAGGGAACTACAATGAGCAGTTCTTC. Its protein is CASSTGTGNYNEQFF. Full variable domain (remainder filled in from reference TRBV5-1 and TRBJ2-1): KAGVTQTPRYLIKTRGQQVTLSCSPISGHRSVSWYQQTPGQGLQFLFEYFSETQRNKGNFPGRFSGRQFSNSRSEMNVSTLELGDSALYLCASSTGTGNYNEQFFGPGTRLTVL.